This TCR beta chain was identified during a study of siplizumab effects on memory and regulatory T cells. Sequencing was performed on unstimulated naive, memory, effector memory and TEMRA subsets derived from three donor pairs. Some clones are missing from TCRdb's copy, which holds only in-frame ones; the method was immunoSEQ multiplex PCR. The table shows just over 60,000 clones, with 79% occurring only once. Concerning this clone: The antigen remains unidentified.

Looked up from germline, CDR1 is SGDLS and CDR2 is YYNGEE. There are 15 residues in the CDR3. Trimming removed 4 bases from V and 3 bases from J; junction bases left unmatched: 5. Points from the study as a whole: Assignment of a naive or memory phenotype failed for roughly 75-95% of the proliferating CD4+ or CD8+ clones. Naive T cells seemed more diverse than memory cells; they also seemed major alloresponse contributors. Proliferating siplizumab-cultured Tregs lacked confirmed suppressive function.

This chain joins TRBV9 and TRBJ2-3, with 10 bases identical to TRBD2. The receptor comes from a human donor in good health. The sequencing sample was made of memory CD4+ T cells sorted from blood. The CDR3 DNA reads TGTGCCAGCAGCTTGGGACTAGCGTGGACAGATACGCAGTATTTT. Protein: CASSLGLAWTDTQYF. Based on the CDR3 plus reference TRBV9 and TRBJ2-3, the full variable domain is DSGVTQTPKHLITATGQRVTLRCSPRSGDLSVYWYQQSLDQGLQFLIQYYNGEERAKGNILERFSAQQFPDLHSELNLSSLELGDSALYFCASSLGLAWTDTQYFGPGTRLTVL.